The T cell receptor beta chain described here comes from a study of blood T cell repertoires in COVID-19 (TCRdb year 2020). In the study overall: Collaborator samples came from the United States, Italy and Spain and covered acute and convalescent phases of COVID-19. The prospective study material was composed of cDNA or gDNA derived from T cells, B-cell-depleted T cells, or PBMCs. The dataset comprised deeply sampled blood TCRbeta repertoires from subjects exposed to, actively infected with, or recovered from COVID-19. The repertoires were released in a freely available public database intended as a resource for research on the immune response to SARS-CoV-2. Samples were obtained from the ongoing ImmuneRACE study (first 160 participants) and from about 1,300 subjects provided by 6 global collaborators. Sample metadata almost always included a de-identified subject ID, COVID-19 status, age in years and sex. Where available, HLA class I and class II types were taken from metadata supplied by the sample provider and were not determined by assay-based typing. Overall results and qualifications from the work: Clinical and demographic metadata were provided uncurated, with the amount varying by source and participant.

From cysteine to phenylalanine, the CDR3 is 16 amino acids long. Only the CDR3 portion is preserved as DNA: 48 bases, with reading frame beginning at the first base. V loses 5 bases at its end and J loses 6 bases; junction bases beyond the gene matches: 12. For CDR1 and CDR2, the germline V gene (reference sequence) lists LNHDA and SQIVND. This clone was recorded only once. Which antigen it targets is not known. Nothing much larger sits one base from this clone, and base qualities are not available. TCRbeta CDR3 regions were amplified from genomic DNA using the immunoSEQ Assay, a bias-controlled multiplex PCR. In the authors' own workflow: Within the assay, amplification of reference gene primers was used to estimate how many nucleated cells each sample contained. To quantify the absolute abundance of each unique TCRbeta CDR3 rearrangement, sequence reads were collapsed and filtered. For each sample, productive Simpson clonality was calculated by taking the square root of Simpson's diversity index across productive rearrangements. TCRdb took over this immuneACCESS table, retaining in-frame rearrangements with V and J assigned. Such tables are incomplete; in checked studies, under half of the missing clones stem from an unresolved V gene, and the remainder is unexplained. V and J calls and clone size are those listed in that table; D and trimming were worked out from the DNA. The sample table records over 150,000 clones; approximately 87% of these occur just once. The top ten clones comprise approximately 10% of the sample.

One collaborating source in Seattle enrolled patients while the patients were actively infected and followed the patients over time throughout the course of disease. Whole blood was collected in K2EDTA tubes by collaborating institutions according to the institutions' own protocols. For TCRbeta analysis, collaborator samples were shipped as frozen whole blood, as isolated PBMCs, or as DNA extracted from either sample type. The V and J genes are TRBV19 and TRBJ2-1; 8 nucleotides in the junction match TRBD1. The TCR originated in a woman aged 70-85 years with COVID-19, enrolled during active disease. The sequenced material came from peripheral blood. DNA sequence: TGTGCCAGTAGTCCCAGAAAGGACAGGGAAGGCAATGAGCAGTTCTTC. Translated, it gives CASSPRKDREGNEQFF.